Reported below is one T cell receptor beta chain. Profiling relied on immunoSEQ multiplex PCR, and the TCRdb table lists in-frame clones only, not all of them. Among about 240,000 clones listed, approximately 84% were seen once. The data were taken from a study of blood T cell repertoires in COVID-19. Background on the study: Nucleic acid was either cDNA or gDNA, and it came from T cells, B-cell-depleted T cells, or PBMCs.

CDR3 length: 16 residues. The ends were cut back, 3 bases at V and 1 base at J, with 16 bases in the middle. CDR1 is SGDLS, CDR2 YYNGEE, per germline. V is TRBV9 and J is TRBJ2-5; maybe TRBD1 (6 bases). The sample consisted of peripheral blood. The TCR sequence derives from a woman aged 25 to 39 who had recovered from COVID-19. The CDR3 region has the DNA TGTGCCAGCAGCGGCAGATTACAGGGTATCCAAGAGACCCAGTACTTC. Translation: CASSGRLQGIQETQYF.